The rows below give T cell receptor beta chains drawn from one sample of a study of early T cells in non-severe SARS-CoV-2 infection. TCRdb redid the calling of the 5' RACE reads with MiXCR, one entry per CDR3 protein. This table has around 57,000 distinct CDR3 sequences, under 14% appearing once. Sequencing was performed on whole blood. Receptor source: an adult who was a healthcare worker with PCR-confirmed SARS-CoV-2 infection or an uninfected control (not recorded which). Each CDR3 is given with its conserved first and last residue. The order of the fields is D gene, V gene, J gene, clone size, CDR3 length, CDR3 protein, CDR3 DNA. D genes are given only for firm matches. Clone size, where shown, is once, few, many, or a class for clones that have expanded.

d_call: TRBD1
v_call: TRBV15
j_call: TRBJ2-7
clone_size: .
cdr3_length: 13
cdr3_aa: CATSLTGAGEQYF
cdr3_nt: TGTGCCACCAGTCTTACAGGGGCCGGGGAGCAGTACTTC

d_call: TRBD2
v_call: TRBV6-1
j_call: TRBJ2-1
clone_size: many
cdr3_length: 17
cdr3_aa: CASSVGSGGPSYNEQFF
cdr3_nt: TGTGCCAGCAGTGTTGGTAGCGGGGGCCCCTCCTACAATGAGCAGTTCTTC

d_call: .
v_call: TRBV20-1
j_call: TRBJ2-3
clone_size: .
cdr3_length: 14
cdr3_aa: CSATTGTVRDTQYF
cdr3_nt: TGCAGTGCTACCACGGGGACCGTTCGAGATACGCAGTATTTT

d_call: TRBD1
v_call: TRBV6-2/TRBV6-3
j_call: TRBJ2-7
clone_size: few
cdr3_length: 16
cdr3_aa: CASRRRPGTGGIEQYF
cdr3_nt: TGTGCCAGCAGACGCCGTCCGGGGACAGGGGGGATCGAGCAGTACTTC

d_call: TRBD1
v_call: TRBV7-3
j_call: TRBJ1-2
clone_size: many
cdr3_length: 16
cdr3_aa: CASSLTGGGLNYGYTF
cdr3_nt: TGTGCCAGCAGCTTAACAGGGGGCGGTTTGAACTATGGCTACACCTTC

d_call: TRBD1
v_call: TRBV5-1
j_call: TRBJ1-2
clone_size: many
cdr3_length: 16
cdr3_aa: CASSLDPGQEAKGYTF
cdr3_nt: TGCGCCAGCAGCTTGGATCCGGGACAGGAGGCCAAGGGCTACACCTTC

d_call: .
v_call: TRBV18
j_call: TRBJ2-5
clone_size: many
cdr3_length: 13
cdr3_aa: CASSGTEQETQYF
cdr3_nt: TGTGCCAGCTCAGGTACAGAACAAGAGACCCAGTACTTC

d_call: .
v_call: TRBV5-1
j_call: TRBJ2-7
clone_size: many
cdr3_length: 13
cdr3_aa: CASSLGEIYEQYF
cdr3_nt: TGCGCCAGCAGCTTGGGAGAGATCTACGAGCAGTACTTC

d_call: TRBD1
v_call: TRBV7-8
j_call: TRBJ1-2
clone_size: .
cdr3_length: 17
cdr3_aa: CASSLGATGGAEYGYTF
cdr3_nt: TGTGCCAGCAGCTTAGGAGCTACAGGGGGCGCAGAGTATGGCTACACCTTC

d_call: .
v_call: TRBV20-1
j_call: TRBJ1-2
clone_size: .
cdr3_length: 13
cdr3_aa: CSAVSGANYGYTF
cdr3_nt: TGCAGTGCTGTGTCAGGGGCCAACTATGGCTACACCTTC

d_call: .
v_call: TRBV30
j_call: TRBJ1-1
clone_size: .
cdr3_length: 14
cdr3_aa: CAWNSGTPNTEAFF
cdr3_nt: TGTGCCTGGAACTCTGGAACACCAAACACTGAAGCTTTCTTT

d_call: .
v_call: TRBV11-2
j_call: TRBJ1-2
clone_size: many
cdr3_length: 13
cdr3_aa: CASSTESLYGYTF
cdr3_nt: TGTGCCAGCAGCACTGAATCCCTCTATGGCTACACCTTC

d_call: .
v_call: TRBV27
j_call: TRBJ2-2
clone_size: .
cdr3_length: 15
cdr3_aa: CASSTDRILVGELFF
cdr3_nt: TGTGCCAGCAGTACCGACAGGATCTTGGTCGGGGAGCTGTTTTTT

d_call: TRBD1
v_call: TRBV29-1
j_call: TRBJ1-2
clone_size: .
cdr3_length: 15
cdr3_aa: CSVWNRGLVDYGYTF
cdr3_nt: TGCAGCGTTTGGAACAGGGGGCTAGTGGACTATGGCTACACCTTC

d_call: .
v_call: TRBV10-3
j_call: TRBJ2-3
clone_size: .
cdr3_length: 13
cdr3_aa: CATCGLYTDTQYF
cdr3_nt: TGTGCCACCTGTGGACTCTACACAGATACGCAGTATTTT

d_call: TRBD1
v_call: TRBV4-1
j_call: TRBJ1-4
clone_size: .
cdr3_length: 17
cdr3_aa: CASSRDRGRSTNEKLFF
cdr3_nt: TGCGCCAGCAGCAGGGACAGGGGCAGGTCGACTAATGAAAAACTGTTTTTT

d_call: .
v_call: TRBV29-1
j_call: TRBJ2-3
clone_size: few
cdr3_length: 13
cdr3_aa: CSVKGRSTDTQYF
cdr3_nt: TGCAGCGTTAAGGGCAGGAGCACAGATACGCAGTATTTT

d_call: TRBD1
v_call: TRBV11-3
j_call: TRBJ1-4
clone_size: many
cdr3_length: 15
cdr3_aa: CARWTPTGTNEKLFF
cdr3_nt: TGTGCCAGGTGGACGCCGACAGGGACTAATGAAAAACTGTTTTTT

d_call: .
v_call: TRBV29-1
j_call: TRBJ2-1
clone_size: many
cdr3_length: 17
cdr3_aa: CSVGGPVGVISYNEQFF
cdr3_nt: TGCAGCGTTGGGGGACCGGTTGGGGTCATCTCCTACAATGAGCAGTTCTTC

d_call: .
v_call: TRBV4-3
j_call: TRBJ2-1
clone_size: many
cdr3_length: 15
cdr3_aa: CASSQDGLGSNEQFF
cdr3_nt: TGCGCCAGCAGCCAAGATGGTTTGGGGAGCAATGAGCAGTTCTTC

d_call: .
v_call: TRBV12-3/TRBV12-4
j_call: TRBJ2-5
clone_size: .
cdr3_length: 15
cdr3_aa: CASSGLARGGETQYF
cdr3_nt: TGTGCCAGCAGCGGTCTGGCTCGGGGAGGAGAGACCCAGTACTTC

d_call: .
v_call: TRBV20-1
j_call: TRBJ1-1
clone_size: many
cdr3_length: 12
cdr3_aa: CSAVYLNTEAFF
cdr3_nt: TGCAGTGCTGTCTACTTGAACACTGAAGCTTTCTTT